These 5 T cell receptor beta chains came from one sample sequenced in a study of Graves' ophthalmopathy and Graves' hyperthyroidism. For repertoire sequencing, the TCR beta CDR3 regions were amplified from RNA transcripts. After a first-round RT-PCR with HTBI primers, a second-round multiplex PCR was run. TCRdb re-analysed the multiplex PCR reads in MiXCR, keeping a single row per CDR3 protein. This table has roughly 420,000 distinct CDR3 sequences, 21% appearing once. Sequenced material: peripheral blood. Receptors originate from a woman aged 18-30 years with stable Graves' hyperthyroidism.

This clonotype showed up many times. The J gene is TRBJ2-1, the V gene TRBV27; D might be TRBD1 (5 bases). Trimming removed 2 bases at V and 8 bases at J, with 13 bases between. The V gene's germline CDR1 is MNHEY and CDR2 SMNVEV (reference sequence). This CDR3 region has 14 residues. In DNA, the CDR3 is TGTGCCAGCAGTTTAGCCAGGGTAGGCGATGAGCAGTTCTTC. This encodes CASSLARVGDEQFF.

Here the CDR3 reads CASSLSMAGNTIYF. CDR3 DNA sequence: TGTGCCAGCAGCCTCTCGATGGCTGGAAACACCATATATTTT. The rearrangement uses TRBV6-2 or TRBV6-3 and TRBJ1-3; D gene unclear. The CDR3 has 14 amino acids. From germline, CDR1 is MNHEY and CDR2 SVGEGT. V was trimmed by 6 bases and J by 2 bases, leaving 11 bases between them.

This clonotype was found a few times. A single base separates this from a much larger clone, so it may be a read error. The chain combines TRBV7-2 with TRBJ2-5; D unresolved. The CDR3 contains 12 residues. Germline CDR1 reads SGHTA; CDR2 reads FQGNSA. The CDR3 sequence is CASSLVGRARNF. The CDR3 DNA reads as TGTGCCAGCAGCTTAGTGGGCCGGGCTAGAAACTTC.

This clonotype has a count of ten or more. The V gene is TRBV20-1, the J gene TRBJ2-7, with D perhaps TRBD2 (6 bases). The CDR3 has 13 amino acids. From germline, CDR1 is DFQATT and CDR2 SNEGSKA (reference sequence). V lost 4 bases and J lost 2, with 12 bases in between. The CDR3 DNA is TGCAGTGCTAAAAGCGGAGGGGCCTACGAGCAGTACTTC. It codes for CSAKSGGAYEQYF.

This clonotype was seen many times. The chain uses TRBV7-1 and TRBJ2-7; 9 nucleotides align to TRBD2. TRBV7-1 is designated an ORF whose function remains uncertain. V lost 3 bases to trimming and J lost 3 bases; unmatched junction nucleotides: 24. This CDR3 has 21 residues. The CDR3 region is CASSSVPSTGTSRVIIYEQYF. Here the CDR3 DNA reads TGTGCCAGCAGCTCCGTCCCTAGCACCGGGACTAGCCGTGTGATCATCTACGAGCAGTACTTC.